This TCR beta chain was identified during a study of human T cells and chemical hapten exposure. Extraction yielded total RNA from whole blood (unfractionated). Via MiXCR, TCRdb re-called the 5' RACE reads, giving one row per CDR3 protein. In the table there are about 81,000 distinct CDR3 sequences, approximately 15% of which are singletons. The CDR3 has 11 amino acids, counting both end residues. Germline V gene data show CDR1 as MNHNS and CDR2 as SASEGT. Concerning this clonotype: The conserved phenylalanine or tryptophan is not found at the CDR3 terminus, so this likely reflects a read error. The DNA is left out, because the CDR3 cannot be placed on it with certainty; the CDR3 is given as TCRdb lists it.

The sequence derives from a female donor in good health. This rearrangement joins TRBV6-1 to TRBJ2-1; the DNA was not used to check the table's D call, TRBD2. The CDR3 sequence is CASSEAGSLVP.